The 9 T cell receptor beta chains below come from one sample, sequenced in a study of blood T cell repertoires in COVID-19. Sequencing was performed with immunoSEQ multiplex PCR; in TCRdb, only in-frame clones are kept and a portion is missing. In the table there are 350,000 to 400,000 clones, less than 90% of which are singletons. Sequencing was performed on peripheral blood. The receptors stem from a woman aged 55-75 years with COVID-19, enrolled during active disease.

This clone was detected a few times. The V and J genes are TRBV30 and TRBJ1-5; D is unclear. CDR3 size: 15 residues. Trimming removed 0 bases from V and 0 bases from J, with 9 bases in between. Germline V CDR1 and CDR2: GTSNPN, SVGIG (reference sequence). The CDR3 here is CAWSVGSYSNQPQHF. The CDR3 region has the DNA TGTGCCTGGAGTGTGGGCAGTTATAGCAATCAGCCCCAGCATTTT. Complete variable domain (other parts from reference TRBV30 and TRBJ1-5): SQTIHQWPATLVQPVGSPLSLECTVEGTSNPNLYWYRQAAGRGLQLLFYSVGIGQISSEVPQNLSASRPQDRQFILSSKKLLLSDSGFYLCAWSVGSYSNQPQHFGDGTRLSIL.

This chain links TRBV12-5 with TRBJ1-1; D is uncertain. In germline, CDR1 is LGHNT, CDR2 FRNRAP. The CDR3 runs to 12 residues. Trimming removed 8 bases at V and 1 base at J, with 8 bases between. The CDR3 nucleotides read TGTGCTAGTACCCTAGGGAACACTGAAGCTTTCTTT. Residues: CASTLGNTEAFF. The full variable domain, rest sourced from reference TRBV12-5 and TRBJ1-1, is DARVTQTPRHKVTEMGQEVTMRCQPILGHNTVFWYRQTMMQGLELLAYFRNRAPLDDSGMPKDRFSAEMPDATLATLKIQPSEPRDSAVYFCASTLGNTEAFFGQGTRLTVV.

Regarding this clone: In this CDR3 the conserved last residue, phenylalanine or tryptophan, is missing, so a read error is likely. The DNA is left out, because the CDR3 cannot be placed on it with certainty; the CDR3 is given as TCRdb lists it. The J gene is TRBJ2-3, the V gene TRBV7-9; the table's D gene call, TRBD2, was not cross checked with the DNA. Germline lookup yields CDR1 SEHNR and CDR2 FQNEAQ (reference sequence). With termini counted, the CDR3 has 12 amino acids. The CDR3: CASSFSGLAGGL.

The CDR3 region is CASSLAATYEQYF. The DNA for the CDR3 is TGTGCCAGCAGCTTGGCCGCAACCTACGAGCAGTACTTC. The chain employs TRBV7-9 and TRBJ2-7; no definite D call. In germline, CDR1 is SEHNR, CDR2 FQNEAQ (reference sequence). This CDR3 contains 13 residues. The V end lost 3 bases, the J end lost 2 bases, and 8 bases lay between the germline ends.

The rearrangement joins TRBV5-6 to TRBJ2-7; perhaps TRBD1 as D (8 bases). V lost 6 bases, J lost 4 bases, and 26 bases lay in between. The germline CDR1 and CDR2 sequences are SGHDT and YYEEEE. This CDR3 contains 17 residues. CDR3 DNA: TGTGCCAGCAACCAAAAAAGCGGGACAGGACCACCATACGAGCAGTACTTC. Amino acid sequence: CASNQKSGTGPPYEQYF.

The rearrangement links TRBV19 to TRBJ1-1, with a weak D call TRBD1 (5 bases). Per germline, CDR1 LNHDA and CDR2 SQIVND (reference sequence). The CDR3 is 15 amino acids. Trimming removed 6 bases from V and 1 base from J, with 15 bases in between. The CDR3 region is CASSPSQGANTEAFF. The DNA of the CDR3 is TGTGCCAGTAGCCCCTCCCAAGGGGCGAACACTGAAGCTTTCTTT.

The chain joins TRBV5-1 to TRBJ2-3; D not certain. The germline CDR1 and CDR2 sequences are SGHRS and YFSETQ. Trimming took 3 bases from V and 6 from J, leaving 8 bases between them. The CDR3 covers 12 residues. CDR3 in amino acids: CASSSLEDTQYF. The CDR3 DNA sequence: TGCGCCAGCAGCTCCCTTGAGGATACGCAGTATTTT.

CDR3: CASSPAGIETQYF. CDR3 sequence (DNA): TGTGCCAGCAGCCCGGCGGGTATCGAGACCCAGTACTTC. This rearrangement joins TRBV7-3 to TRBJ2-5; TRBD2 might be the D (5 bases). Germline loops: CDR1 SGHTA, CDR2 FQGTGA. The V and J ends lost 5 bases and 5 bases respectively, with 12 bases between them. This CDR3 contains 13 residues.

The chain has TRBV27 and TRBJ1-5; possibly TRBD1 for D (5 bases). Per the germline V gene, CDR1 is MNHEY and CDR2 is SMNVEV (reference sequence). V was cut by 8 bases and J by 5 bases, with 10 bases left in between. The CDR3 has 12 amino acids. The CDR3 region has the DNA TGTGCCAGCGGGGGGATAGATCAGCCCCAGCATTTT. The encoded protein is CASGGIDQPQHF.